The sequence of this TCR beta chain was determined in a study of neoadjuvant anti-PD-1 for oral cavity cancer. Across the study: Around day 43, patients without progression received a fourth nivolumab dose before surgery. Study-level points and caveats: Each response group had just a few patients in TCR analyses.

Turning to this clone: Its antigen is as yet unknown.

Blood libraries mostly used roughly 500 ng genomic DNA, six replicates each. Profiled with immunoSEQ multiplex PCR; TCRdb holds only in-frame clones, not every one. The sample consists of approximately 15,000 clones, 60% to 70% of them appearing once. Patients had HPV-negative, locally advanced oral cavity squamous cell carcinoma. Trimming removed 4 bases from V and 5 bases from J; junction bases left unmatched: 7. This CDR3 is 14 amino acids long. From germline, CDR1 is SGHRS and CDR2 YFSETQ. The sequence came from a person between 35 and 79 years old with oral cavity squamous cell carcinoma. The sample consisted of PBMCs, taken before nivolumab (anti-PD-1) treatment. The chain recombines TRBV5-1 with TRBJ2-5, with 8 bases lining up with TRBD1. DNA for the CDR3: TGCGCCAGCAGCACCGGACAGGGTCGGGAGACCCAGTACTTC. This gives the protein CASSTGQGRETQYF.